This TCR beta chain stems from a study of cytomegalovirus exposure and HLA in healthy donors. A word on this clone: Its antigen is unidentified. The junction and the germline gene differ at one end; a read error may be behind it.

Germline CDR1 SGHRS, CDR2 YFSETQ. CDR3 length: 13 residues. General observations from the study: About 87% or about 30% of the time was how often most TCR beta V segments were productive, according to an earlier analysis.

Researchers ran the PCR with 60 Vbeta and 13 Jbeta primers. Produced via immunoSEQ multiplex PCR; TCRdb's table is partial and in-frame only. The repertoire holds more than 140,000 clones, with over 60% as singletons. The TCR sequence derives from a male donor in good health and CMV-seronegative. Sequenced: PBMCs. The chain joins TRBV5-1 to TRBJ1-1, with a weak D call TRBD1 (5 bases). The CDR3 DNA reads TGCGCCAGCAGCTTGAAACCGGACACTGAAGCTCTCTTT. Translating it yields CASSLKPDTEALF.